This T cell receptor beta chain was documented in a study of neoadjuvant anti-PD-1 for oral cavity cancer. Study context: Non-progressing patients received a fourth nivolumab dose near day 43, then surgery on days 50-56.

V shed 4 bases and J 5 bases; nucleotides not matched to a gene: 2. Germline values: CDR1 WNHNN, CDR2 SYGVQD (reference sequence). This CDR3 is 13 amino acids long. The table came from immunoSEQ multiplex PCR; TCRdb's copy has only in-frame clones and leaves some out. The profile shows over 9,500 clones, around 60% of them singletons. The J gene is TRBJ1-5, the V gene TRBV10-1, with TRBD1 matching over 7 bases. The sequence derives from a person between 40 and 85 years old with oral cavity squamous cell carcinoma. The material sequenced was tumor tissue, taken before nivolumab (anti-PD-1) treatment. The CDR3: CASSGQGDQPQHF. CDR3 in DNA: TGCGCCAGCAGTGGACAGGGCGATCAGCCCCAGCATTTT.